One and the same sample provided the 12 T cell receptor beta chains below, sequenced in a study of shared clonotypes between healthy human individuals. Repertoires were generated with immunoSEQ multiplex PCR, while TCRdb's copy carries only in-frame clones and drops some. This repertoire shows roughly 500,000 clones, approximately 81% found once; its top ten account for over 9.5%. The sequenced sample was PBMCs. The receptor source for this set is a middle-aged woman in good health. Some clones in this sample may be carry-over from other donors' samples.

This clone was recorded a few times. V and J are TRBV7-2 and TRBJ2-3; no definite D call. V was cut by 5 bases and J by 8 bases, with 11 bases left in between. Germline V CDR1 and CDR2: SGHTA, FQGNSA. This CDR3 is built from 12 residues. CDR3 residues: CASSLPPGTQYF. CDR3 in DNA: TGTGCCAGCAGCCTTCCCCCCGGTACGCAGTATTTT. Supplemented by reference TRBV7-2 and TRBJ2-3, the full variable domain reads GAGVSQSPSNKVTEKGKDVELRCDPISGHTALYWYRQSLGQGLEFLIYFQGNSAPDKSGLPSDRFSAERTGGSVSTLTIQRTQQEDSAVYLCASSLPPGTQYFGPGTRLTVL.

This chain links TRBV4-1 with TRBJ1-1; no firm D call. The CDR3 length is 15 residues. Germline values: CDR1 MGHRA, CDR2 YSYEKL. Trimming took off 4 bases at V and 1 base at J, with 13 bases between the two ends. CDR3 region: CASSRLIQTNTEAFF. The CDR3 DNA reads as TGCGCCAGCAGCCGCCTCATCCAGACGAACACTGAAGCTTTCTTT.

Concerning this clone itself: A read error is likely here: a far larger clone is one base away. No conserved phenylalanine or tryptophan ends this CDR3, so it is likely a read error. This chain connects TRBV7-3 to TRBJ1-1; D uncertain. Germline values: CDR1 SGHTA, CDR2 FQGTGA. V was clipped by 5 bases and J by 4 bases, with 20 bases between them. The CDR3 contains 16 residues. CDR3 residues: CASSPSPTAASTEAFI. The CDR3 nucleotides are TGTGCCAGCAGCCCATCTCCGACTGCAGCGAGCACTGAAGCTTTCATT.

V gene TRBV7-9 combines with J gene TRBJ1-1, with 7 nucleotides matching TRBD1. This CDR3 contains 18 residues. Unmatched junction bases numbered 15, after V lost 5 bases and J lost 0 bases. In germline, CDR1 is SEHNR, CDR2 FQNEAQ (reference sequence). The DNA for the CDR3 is TGTGCCAGCAGCAACAACACAGGGGCCCTATACATGAACACTGAAGCTTTCTTT. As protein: CASSNNTGALYMNTEAFF.

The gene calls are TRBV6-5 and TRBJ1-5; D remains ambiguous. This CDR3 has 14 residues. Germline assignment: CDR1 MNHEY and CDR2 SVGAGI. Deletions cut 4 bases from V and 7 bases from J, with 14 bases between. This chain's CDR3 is CASSLQVQGQPQHF. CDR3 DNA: TGTGCCAGCAGTTTGCAGGTCCAAGGCCAGCCCCAGCATTTT.

The CDR3 DNA reads as TGTGCCAGCAGTGAAATGAGGGCAGGGAATCAGCCCCAGCATTTT. This codes for CASSEMRAGNQPQHF. This chain connects TRBV6-1 to TRBJ1-5; TRBD1 is a possible D gene (5 bases). This CDR3 contains 15 residues. CDR1 is MNHNS, CDR2 SASEGT, per germline. V lost 2 bases and J 4 bases, leaving 12 bases between the germline ends.

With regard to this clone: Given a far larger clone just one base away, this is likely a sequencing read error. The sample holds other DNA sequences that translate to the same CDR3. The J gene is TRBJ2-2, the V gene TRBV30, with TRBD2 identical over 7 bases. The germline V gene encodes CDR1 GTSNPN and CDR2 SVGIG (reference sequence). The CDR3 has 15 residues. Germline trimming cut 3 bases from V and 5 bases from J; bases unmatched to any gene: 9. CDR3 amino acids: CAWRAPGGTTGELFF. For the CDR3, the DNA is TGTGCCTGGAGAGCCCCGGGAGGTACTACCGGGGAGCTGTTTTTT.

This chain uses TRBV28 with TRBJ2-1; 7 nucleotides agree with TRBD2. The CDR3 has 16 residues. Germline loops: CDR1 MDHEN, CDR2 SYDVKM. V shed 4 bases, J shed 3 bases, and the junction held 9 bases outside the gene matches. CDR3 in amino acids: CASSSLAGAIYNEQFF. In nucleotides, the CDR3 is TGTGCCAGCAGTTCTTTGGCGGGAGCCATCTACAATGAGCAGTTCTTC.

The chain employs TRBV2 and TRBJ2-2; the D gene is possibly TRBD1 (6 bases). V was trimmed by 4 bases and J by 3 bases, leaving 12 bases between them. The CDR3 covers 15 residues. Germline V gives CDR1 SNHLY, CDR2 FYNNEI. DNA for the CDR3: TGTGCCAGCAGTGTCTTGGGGGCAGACACCGGGGAGCTGTTTTTT. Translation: CASSVLGADTGELFF.

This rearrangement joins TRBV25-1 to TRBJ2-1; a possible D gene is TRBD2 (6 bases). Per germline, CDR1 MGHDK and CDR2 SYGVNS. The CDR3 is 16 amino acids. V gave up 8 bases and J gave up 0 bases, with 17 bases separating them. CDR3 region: CASDGSMGSSYNEQFF. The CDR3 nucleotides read TGTGCCAGCGACGGGAGTATGGGAAGCTCCTACAATGAGCAGTTCTTC.

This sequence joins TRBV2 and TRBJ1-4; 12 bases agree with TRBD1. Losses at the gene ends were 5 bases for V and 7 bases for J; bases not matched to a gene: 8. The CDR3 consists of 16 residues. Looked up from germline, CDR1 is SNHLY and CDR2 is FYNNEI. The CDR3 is CASSTGTGGEGEKLFF. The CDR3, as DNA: TGTGCCAGCAGTACCGGGACAGGGGGCGAGGGTGAAAAACTGTTTTTT.

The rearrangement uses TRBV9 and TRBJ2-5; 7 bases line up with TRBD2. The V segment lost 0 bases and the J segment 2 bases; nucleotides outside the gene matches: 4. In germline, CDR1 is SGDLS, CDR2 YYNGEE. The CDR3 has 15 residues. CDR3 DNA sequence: TGTGCCAGCAGCGTAGGGATAGCGGGTCAAGAGACCCAGTACTTC. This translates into CASSVGIAGQETQYF.